The 21 T cell receptor beta chains below were found in one sample sequenced in a study of beta chain features in type 1 diabetes. Every isolated RNA sample was fully reverse transcribed, so sequencing captured expressed TCRB transcripts. Clones were sequenced by immunoSEQ multiplex PCR, and TCRdb holds only the in-frame ones, with some missing. The sample lists roughly 340,000 clones; roughly 13% were seen once. Whole-study findings and limits: People with Type 1 diabetes carried modestly yet significantly shorter TCRB CDR3s in all four CD4+ subsets.

Their cognate antigens are unknown. Sequenced material: naive CD4+ T cells from blood. The receptors stem from a woman younger than 35 with type 1 diabetes.

This chain connects TRBV30 to TRBJ2-5; 8 nucleotides agree with TRBD1. The CDR3 sequence is 12 residues long. After removal of 6 bases from V and 5 bases from J, the junction contained 5 bases not matched to a gene. Looked up from germline, CDR1 is GTSNPN and CDR2 is SVGIG (reference sequence). In nucleotides, the CDR3 is TGTGCCTGTAACCGGGACAGGGAGACCCAGTACTTC. As protein: CACNRDRETQYF.

CDR3 sequence reads: CASSYSSGSYNEQFF. CDR3 bases: TGTGCCAGCAGTTACTCTAGCGGATCCTACAATGAGCAGTTCTTC. The chain has TRBV6-6 and TRBJ2-1, with D possibly TRBD2 on 6 matching bases. The CDR3 has 15 residues. Trimming pared 0 bases from V and 1 base from J, leaving 7 bases between. Germline values: CDR1 MNHNY, CDR2 SVGAGI (reference sequence).

This clone was detected only a few times. Other DNA sequences in this specimen translate into the identical CDR3. The chain uses TRBV5-1 and TRBJ2-7, with 10 bases aligning to TRBD2. The CDR3 covers 14 residues. The germline CDR1 and CDR2 sequences are SGHRS and YFSETQ. V trimming: 1 base; J trimming: 3 bases; junction bases outside the gene matches: 1. The CDR3 region is CASSLPSGSYEQYF. The CDR3 nucleotides are TGCGCCAGCAGCTTGCCTAGCGGGAGCTACGAGCAGTACTTC.

The gene calls are TRBV19 and TRBJ2-2, with TRBD1 as a possible D gene (5 bases). The V and J ends lost 8 bases and 1 base respectively, with 23 bases between them. The CDR3 is 18 amino acids. Germline V gene sequence: CDR1 LNHDA, CDR2 SQIVND (reference sequence). In DNA form, the CDR3 reads TGTGCCAGTTCGTCCGGAGCCAGGGTGCTGGGGAACACCGGGGAGCTGTTTTTT. This sequence encodes CASSSGARVLGNTGELFF.

This chain connects TRBV28 to TRBJ2-7; 10 nucleotides match TRBD1. V dropped 5 bases and J dropped 6; count of bases not matched to a gene: 7. Per germline, CDR1 MDHEN and CDR2 SYDVKM. This CDR3 is 14 amino acids long. The CDR3 protein is CASSPQRTGGEQYV. CDR3 DNA: TGTGCCAGCAGTCCACAGAGGACAGGGGGCGAGCAGTACGTC.

The gene calls are TRBV7-2 and TRBJ2-7; D is uncertain. V shed 1 base and J shed 4 bases, with 8 bases lying between them. The CDR3 runs to 13 residues. Germline V lookup: CDR1 SGHTA, CDR2 FQGNSA. The CDR3 loop reads CASSLGGRYEQYV. CDR3 in DNA: TGTGCCAGCAGCTTAGGCGGAAGATACGAGCAGTACGTC.

V gene TRBV28 combines with J gene TRBJ2-3, with TRBD2 as a possible D gene (6 bases). Germline CDR1 MDHEN, CDR2 SYDVKM. Trimming took 5 bases from V and 2 from J, leaving 8 bases between them. The CDR3 runs 13 residues. CDR3 DNA: TGTGCCAGCAGTGGGAGGCCCACAGATACGCAGTATTTT. It codes for CASSGRPTDTQYF. The complete variable domain, with remaining parts taken from reference TRBV28 and TRBJ2-3, reads DVKVTQSSRYLVKRTGEKVFLECVQDMDHENMFWYRQDPGLGLRLIYFSYDVKMKEKGDIPEGYSVSREKKERFSLILESASTNQTSMYLCASSGRPTDTQYFGPGTRLTVL.

The V call is TRBV28, the J call TRBJ2-5; TRBD2 is a possible D gene (6 bases). V lost 6 bases to trimming and J lost 5 bases, with 13 bases between them. Germline CDR1 and CDR2: MDHEN and SYDVKM. The CDR3 totals 13 residues. Written as DNA, the CDR3 is TGTGCCAGCAGGCGGGGCAGCATTGAGACCCAGTACTTC. Protein product: CASRRGSIETQYF.

This clone turned up a few times. The rearrangement uses TRBV9 and TRBJ2-7; a possible D gene is TRBD2 (6 bases). CDR1 is SGDLS, CDR2 YYNGEE, per germline. The V end lost 4 bases, the J end lost 0 bases, and 11 bases lay between the germline ends. The CDR3 covers 14 residues. The DNA of the CDR3 is TGTGCCAGCAGCCCCGGGACTTCCTCCTACGAGCAGTACTTC. It encodes CASSPGTSSYEQYF.

The chain joins TRBV6-6 to TRBJ1-1; 7 nucleotides match TRBD1. From germline, CDR1 is MNHNY and CDR2 SVGAGI (reference sequence). The CDR3 extends over 14 amino acids. V shed 1 base and J 3 bases; nucleotides not matched to a gene: 2. The CDR3 DNA is TGTGCCAGCAGTTACTTAGGGGGCGACACTGAAGCTTTCTTT. It is translated as CASSYLGGDTEAFF.

In its sample, this clone was seen a few times. The V call is TRBV14, the J call TRBJ2-1, with 9 bases that match TRBD2. The CDR3 contains 17 residues. Looked up from germline, CDR1 is SGHDN and CDR2 is FVKESK. V was pared by 2 bases and J by 6 bases, with 11 bases of the junction left unmatched. The CDR3 DNA reads TGTGCCAGCAGCCAACCTCTTAGCGGGAGAATAACCAATGAGCAGTTCTTC. Translation: CASSQPLSGRITNEQFF.

J is TRBJ1-2 and V is TRBV7-9, with D maybe TRBD1 (5 bases). This CDR3 region has 16 residues. Germline values: CDR1 SEHNR, CDR2 FQNEAQ (reference sequence). The V end lost 1 base, the J end lost 4 bases, and 16 bases lay between the germline ends. The CDR3 bases are TGTGCCAGCAGCTTAGTGTCCGCCTTCGACAGCTATGGCTACACCTTC. The encoded protein is CASSLVSAFDSYGYTF.

This clone was detected only a few times. This chain joins TRBV29-1 and TRBJ2-3; 7 nucleotides agree with TRBD2. Unmatched junction bases numbered 18, after V lost 8 bases and J lost 1 base. Germline-derived CDR1 and CDR2 are SQVTM and ANQGSEA. The length of the CDR3 is 17 residues. For the CDR3, the DNA is TGCAGCTTATTGTCCCCCATACAGGCGGGAGGCACAGATACGCAGTATTTT. This gives the protein CSLLSPIQAGGTDTQYF.

This clone has just a few counts. The chain links TRBV2 to TRBJ2-1; possibly TRBD1 for D (7 bases). The germline V gene has CDR1 SNHLY and CDR2 FYNNEI. Trimming took off 6 bases at V and 4 bases at J, with 16 bases between the two ends. This CDR3 comprises 15 residues. CDR3: CASSADRAGYNEQFF. The CDR3 coding sequence is TGTGCCAGCAGCGCTGACAGGGCGGGATACAATGAGCAGTTCTTC. The full variable domain, with the rest looked up from reference TRBV2 and TRBJ2-1, is EPEVTQTPSHQVTQMGQEVILRCVPISNHLYFYWYRQILGQKVEFLVSFYNNEISEKSEIFDDQFSVERPDGSNFTLKIRSTKLEDSAMYFCASSADRAGYNEQFFGPGTRLTVL.

This clone was observed once. As DNA, the CDR3 is TGCAGCGTTGAAGGACTAGCGGGAGGGGGTCGGCAGTACTTC. Its protein is CSVEGLAGGGRQYF. This chain joins TRBV29-1 and TRBJ2-7; TRBD2 matches at 14 bases. This CDR3 region has 14 residues. From germline, CDR1 is SQVTM and CDR2 ANQGSEA. With 1 base clipped from V and 9 bases from J, the junction kept 5 bases outside the gene matches.

V gene TRBV6-5 combines with J gene TRBJ2-7; 8 bases are shared with TRBD1. The CDR3 runs 14 residues. CDR1 is MNHEY and CDR2 is SVGAGI in the germline V gene. Trimming took 6 bases from V and 4 from J; bases not matched to a gene: 8. The CDR3 bases are TGTGCCAGCAGGGACAGGGCCGGACTTTACGAGCAGTACTTC. Translated: CASRDRAGLYEQYF.

The rearrangement joins TRBV7-3 to TRBJ2-7; D perhaps matches TRBD2 (6 bases). The germline V and J ends were trimmed by 5 bases and 2 bases, with 13 bases remaining between them. The CDR3 length is 14 residues. Germline CDR1 SGHTA, CDR2 FQGTGA. CDR3 coding DNA: TGTGCCAGCAGCCTCTCTGCGGGGCCCTACGAGCAGTACTTC. Protein sequence: CASSLSAGPYEQYF.

Only a few counts were recorded for this clone. The V and J genes are TRBV7-9 and TRBJ2-2; 8 nucleotides line up with TRBD1. The CDR3 is made up of 14 amino acids. Germline-derived CDR1 and CDR2 are SEHNR and FQNEAQ (reference sequence). V gave up 5 bases and J gave up 3 bases; unmatched junction bases: 2. CDR3 coding DNA: TGTGCCAGCAGCCAGACAGGGGACACCGGGGAGCTGTTTTTT. The encoded protein is CASSQTGDTGELFF.

About this clone itself: The same CDR3 arises from other DNA sequences in this sample as well. The chain uses TRBV19 and TRBJ2-1, with D unresolved. Germline V gives CDR1 LNHDA, CDR2 SQIVND (reference sequence). This CDR3 region has 12 residues. V gave up 0 bases and J gave up 13 bases, with 10 bases separating them. The CDR3 region has the DNA TGTGCCAGTAGTATAGAGAGGCGCGAACAGTTCTTC. Protein: CASSIERREQFF.

The chain is built from TRBV13 and TRBJ2-7; 10 positions agree with TRBD2. Germline V lookup: CDR1 PRHDT, CDR2 FYEKMQ (reference sequence). The CDR3 consists of 15 residues. J gave up 3 bases and V 3 bases, and 5 bases lay outside the gene matches. The CDR3 spells CASSLSGRVDYEQYV. CDR3 nucleotides: TGTGCCAGCAGCTTGAGCGGGAGGGTGGACTACGAGCAGTACGTC.

The chain links TRBV6-5 to TRBJ1-1; D possibly corresponds to TRBD1 (5 bases). V dropped 0 bases and J dropped 3 bases, with 8 bases sitting between them. The CDR3 extends over 14 amino acids. Germline assignment: CDR1 MNHEY and CDR2 SVGAGI. CDR3 nucleotides: TGTGCCAGCAGTTACTCGGGGGGGGACACTGAAGCTTTCTTT. This gives the protein CASSYSGGDTEAFF.